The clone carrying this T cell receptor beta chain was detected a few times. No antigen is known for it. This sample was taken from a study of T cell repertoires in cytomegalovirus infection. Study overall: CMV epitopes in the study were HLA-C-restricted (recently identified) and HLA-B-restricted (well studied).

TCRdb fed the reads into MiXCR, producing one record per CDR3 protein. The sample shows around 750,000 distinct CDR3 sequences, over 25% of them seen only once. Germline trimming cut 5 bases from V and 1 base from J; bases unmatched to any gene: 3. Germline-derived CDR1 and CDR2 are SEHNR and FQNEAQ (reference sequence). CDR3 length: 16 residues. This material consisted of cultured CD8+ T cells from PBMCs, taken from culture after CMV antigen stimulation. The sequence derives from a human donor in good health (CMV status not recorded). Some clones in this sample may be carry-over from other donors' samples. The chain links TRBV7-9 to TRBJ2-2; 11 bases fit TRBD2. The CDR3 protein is CASSDTSGGNTGELFF. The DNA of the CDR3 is TGTGCCAGCAGCGATACTAGCGGGGGGAACACCGGGGAGCTGTTTTTT.